The 8 T cell receptor beta chains listed next were all sequenced from one sample in a study of OX40 agonist ivuxolimab in advanced cancers. The assay was immunoSEQ multiplex PCR, and TCRdb's table has in-frame clones only and misses some. The sample lists about 96,000 clones, 84% seen once, with less than 6% in the top ten. The sample was CD4+ or CD8+ T cells sorted from blood, taken in a trial of the OX40 agonist ivuxolimab. These receptor sequences come from an adult with an advanced solid tumor such as melanoma, head and neck, liver or kidney cancer.

The chain employs TRBV19 and TRBJ1-2; TRBD1 is a possible D gene (6 bases). V was cut by 7 bases and J by 7 bases, with 13 bases left in between. Germline lookup yields CDR1 LNHDA and CDR2 SQIVND (reference sequence). This CDR3 comprises 12 residues. In DNA form, the CDR3 reads TGTGCCAGTAATGCCGGGGGCGCTGGCTACACCTTC. Its protein product is CASNAGGAGYTF.

The V gene is TRBV7-9, the J gene TRBJ1-6; unclear D gene. The germline V gene encodes CDR1 SEHNR and CDR2 FQNEAQ (reference sequence). Trimming took off 1 base at V and 7 bases at J, with 5 bases between the two ends. The CDR3 is 13 amino acids. Here the CDR3 reads CASSLDGNSPLHF. For the CDR3, the DNA is TGTGCCAGCAGCTTAGATGGAAATTCACCCCTCCACTTT.

This chain uses TRBV5-6 with TRBJ2-5; a possible D gene is TRBD1 (6 bases). V was trimmed by 4 bases and J by 7 bases, leaving 14 bases between them. CDR1 is SGHDT, CDR2 YYEEEE, per germline. The CDR3 loop spans 13 amino acids. CDR3 in amino acids: CASSGDTLPTQYF. The CDR3, as DNA: TGTGCCAGCAGCGGGGACACCCTGCCGACCCAGTACTTC.

This CDR3 is CASSFRQRTEAFF. DNA for the CDR3: TGTGCCAGCAGCTTCAGACAGAGGACTGAAGCTTTCTTT. The chain carries TRBV7-6 and TRBJ1-1, with D tentatively TRBD1 (5 bases). The germline V gene has CDR1 SGHVS and CDR2 FNYEAQ. This CDR3 has 13 amino acids. Between the trimmed V and J ends, which lost 3 bases and 5 bases, there was a span of 10 bases.

This clone was seen just once. The rearrangement links TRBV6-5 to TRBJ2-7; 9 bases fit TRBD2. The trim removed 6 bases at V and 4 bases at J, leaving 10 bases unmatched. CDR3 size: 15 residues. Germline CDR1 is MNHEY and CDR2 is SVGAGI. CDR3 protein: CASRETSGPAYEQYF. The CDR3 nucleotides are TGTGCCAGCAGGGAAACTAGCGGGCCTGCGTACGAGCAGTACTTC.

V and J are TRBV4-1 and TRBJ1-2; 8 bases are a match to TRBD1. The CDR3 runs to 14 residues. Germline CDR1 and CDR2: MGHRA and YSYEKL. Germline trimming cut 0 bases from V and 6 bases from J; bases unmatched to any gene: 3. The CDR3 DNA reads TGCGCCAGCAGCCAAGACGCACAGGGGGATGGCTACACCTTC. It translates to CASSQDAQGDGYTF.

The J gene is TRBJ1-5, the V gene TRBV5-6, with unresolved D. Between the trimmed V and J ends, which lost 4 bases and 6 bases, there was a span of 8 bases. Per the germline V gene, CDR1 is SGHDT and CDR2 is YYEEEE. The CDR3 runs to 12 residues. The CDR3 DNA reads as TGTGCCAGCAGCGCGGGTGTTCAGCCCCAGCATTTT. Its protein product is CASSAGVQPQHF.

This clone is a singleton in its sample. The V gene is TRBV6-5, the J gene TRBJ1-1, with D unresolved. Trimming removed 2 bases at V and 5 bases at J, with 6 bases between. The germline V gene has CDR1 MNHEY and CDR2 SVGAGI. The CDR3 runs 12 residues. The CDR3 loop reads CASSYGGTEAFF. The CDR3 nucleotides are TGTGCCAGCAGTTACGGAGGTACTGAAGCTTTCTTT.